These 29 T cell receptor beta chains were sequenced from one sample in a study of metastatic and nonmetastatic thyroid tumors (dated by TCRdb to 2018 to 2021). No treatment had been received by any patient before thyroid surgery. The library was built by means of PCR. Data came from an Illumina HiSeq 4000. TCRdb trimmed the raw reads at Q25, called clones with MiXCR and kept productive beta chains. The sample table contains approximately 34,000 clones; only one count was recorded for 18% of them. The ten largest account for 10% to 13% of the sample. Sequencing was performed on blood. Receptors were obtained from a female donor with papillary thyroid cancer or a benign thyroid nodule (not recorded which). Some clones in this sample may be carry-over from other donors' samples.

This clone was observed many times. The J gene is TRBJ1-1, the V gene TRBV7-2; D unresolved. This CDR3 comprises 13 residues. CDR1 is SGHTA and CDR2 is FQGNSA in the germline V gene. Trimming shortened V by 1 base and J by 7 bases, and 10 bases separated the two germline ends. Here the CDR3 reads CASSLVLTREAFF. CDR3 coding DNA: TGTGCCAGCAGCTTAGTCCTAACACGTGAAGCTTTCTTT.

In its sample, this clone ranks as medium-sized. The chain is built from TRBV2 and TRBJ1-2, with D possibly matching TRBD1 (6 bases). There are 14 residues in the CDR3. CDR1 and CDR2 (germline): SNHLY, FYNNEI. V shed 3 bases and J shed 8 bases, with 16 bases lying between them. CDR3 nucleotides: TGTGCCAGCAGTGACCCTCGGCGGGGGCACGGCTACACCTTC. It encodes CASSDPRRGHGYTF.

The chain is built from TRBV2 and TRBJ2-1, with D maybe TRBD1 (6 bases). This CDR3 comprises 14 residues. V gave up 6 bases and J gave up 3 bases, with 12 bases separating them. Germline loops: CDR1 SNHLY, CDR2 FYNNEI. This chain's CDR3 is CASRPQGSYNEQFF. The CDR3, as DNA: TGTGCCAGCAGGCCCCAGGGGAGCTACAATGAGCAGTTCTTC.

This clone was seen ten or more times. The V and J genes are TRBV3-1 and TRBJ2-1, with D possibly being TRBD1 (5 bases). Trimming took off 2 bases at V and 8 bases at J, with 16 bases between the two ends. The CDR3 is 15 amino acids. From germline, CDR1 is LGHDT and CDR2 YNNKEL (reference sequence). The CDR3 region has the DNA TGTGCCAGCAGCCAATTTTTAACAAGCAGGGATGAGCAGTTCTTC. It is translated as CASSQFLTSRDEQFF.

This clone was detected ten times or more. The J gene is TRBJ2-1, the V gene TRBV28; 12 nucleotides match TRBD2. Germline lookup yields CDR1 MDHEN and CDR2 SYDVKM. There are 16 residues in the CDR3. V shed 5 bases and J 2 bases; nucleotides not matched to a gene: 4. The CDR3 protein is CASSPWTSGTYNEQFF. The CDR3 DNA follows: TGTGCCAGCAGTCCTTGGACTAGCGGGACCTACAATGAGCAGTTCTTC.

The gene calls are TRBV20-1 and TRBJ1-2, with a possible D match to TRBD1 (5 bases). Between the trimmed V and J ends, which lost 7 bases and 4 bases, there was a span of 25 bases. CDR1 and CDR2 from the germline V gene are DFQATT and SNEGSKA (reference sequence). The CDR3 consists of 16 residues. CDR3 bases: TGCAGTGTTCCCAAGGGGACGGCGGTAGAGGCCTATGGCTACACCTTC. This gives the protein CSVPKGTAVEAYGYTF.

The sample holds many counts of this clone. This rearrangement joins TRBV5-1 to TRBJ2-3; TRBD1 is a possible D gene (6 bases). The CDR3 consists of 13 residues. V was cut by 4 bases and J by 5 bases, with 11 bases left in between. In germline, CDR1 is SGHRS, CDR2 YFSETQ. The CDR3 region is CASSPRTVDTQYF. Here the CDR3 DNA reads TGCGCCAGCAGCCCAAGGACAGTAGATACGCAGTATTTT.

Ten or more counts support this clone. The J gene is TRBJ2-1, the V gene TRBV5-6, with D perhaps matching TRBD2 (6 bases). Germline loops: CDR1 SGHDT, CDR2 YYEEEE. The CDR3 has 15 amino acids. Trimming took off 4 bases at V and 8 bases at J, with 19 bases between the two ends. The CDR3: CASSPGLLGGYEQFF. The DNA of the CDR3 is TGTGCCAGCAGCCCGGGTCTACTCGGGGGATATGAGCAGTTCTTC.

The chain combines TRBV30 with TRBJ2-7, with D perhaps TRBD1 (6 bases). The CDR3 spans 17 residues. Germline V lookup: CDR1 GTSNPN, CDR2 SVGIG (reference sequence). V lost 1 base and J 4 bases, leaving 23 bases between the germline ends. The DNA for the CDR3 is TGTGCCTGGAGTGGCCCCTGGGGGACACCGGACCGATACGAGCAGTACTTC. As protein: CAWSGPWGTPDRYEQYF.

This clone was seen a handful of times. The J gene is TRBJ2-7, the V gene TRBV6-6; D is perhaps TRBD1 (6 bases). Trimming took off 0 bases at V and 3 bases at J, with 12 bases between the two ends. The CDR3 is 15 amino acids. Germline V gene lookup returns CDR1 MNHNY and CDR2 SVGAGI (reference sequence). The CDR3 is CASSYSTGHLYEQYF. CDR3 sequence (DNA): TGTGCCAGCAGTTACTCTACGGGACACCTCTACGAGCAGTACTTC.

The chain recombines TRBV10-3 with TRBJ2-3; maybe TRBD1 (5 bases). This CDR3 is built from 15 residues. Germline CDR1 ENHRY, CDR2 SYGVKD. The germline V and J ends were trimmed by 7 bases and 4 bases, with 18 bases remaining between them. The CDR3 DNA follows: TGTGCCATCATTGCCGGTACAGGTGACGCAGATACGCAGTATTTT. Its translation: CAIIAGTGDADTQYF.

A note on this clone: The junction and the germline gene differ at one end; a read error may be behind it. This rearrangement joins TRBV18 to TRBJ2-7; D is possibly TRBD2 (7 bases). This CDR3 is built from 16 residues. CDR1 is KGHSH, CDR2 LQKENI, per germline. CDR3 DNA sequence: TGTGCCAGATCACCTCCCCAGGGGAGGGACCTCTACGAGCAGTACTTC. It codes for CARSPPQGRDLYEQYF.

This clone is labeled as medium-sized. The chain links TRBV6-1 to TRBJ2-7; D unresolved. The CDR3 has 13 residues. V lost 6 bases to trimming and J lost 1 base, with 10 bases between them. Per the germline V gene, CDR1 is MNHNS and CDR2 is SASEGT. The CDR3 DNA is TGTGCCAGCAGCCCCGGTGGGTCCTACGAGCAGTACTTC. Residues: CASSPGGSYEQYF.

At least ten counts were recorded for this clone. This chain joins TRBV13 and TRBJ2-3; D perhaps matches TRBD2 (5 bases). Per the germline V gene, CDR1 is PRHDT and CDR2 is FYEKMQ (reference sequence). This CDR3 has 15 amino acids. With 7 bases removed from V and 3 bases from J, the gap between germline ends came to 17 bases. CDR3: CASMRPTGGTDTQYF. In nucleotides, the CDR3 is TGTGCCAGCATGCGCCCGACGGGCGGGACAGATACGCAGTATTTT.

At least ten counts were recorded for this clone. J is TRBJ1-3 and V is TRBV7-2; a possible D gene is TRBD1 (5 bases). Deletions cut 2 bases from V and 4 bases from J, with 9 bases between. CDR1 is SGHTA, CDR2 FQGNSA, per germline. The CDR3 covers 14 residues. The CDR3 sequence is CASSLRGIGNTIYF. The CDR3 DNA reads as TGTGCCAGCAGCTTAAGGGGTATCGGAAACACCATATATTTT.

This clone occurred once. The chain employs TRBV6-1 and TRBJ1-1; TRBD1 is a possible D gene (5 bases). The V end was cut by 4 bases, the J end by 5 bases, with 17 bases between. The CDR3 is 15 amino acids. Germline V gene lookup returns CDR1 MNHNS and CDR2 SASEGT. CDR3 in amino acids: CASSGGLRGRTEAFF. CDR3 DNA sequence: TGTGCCAGCAGTGGGGGACTCAGAGGGCGGACTGAAGCTTTCTTT.

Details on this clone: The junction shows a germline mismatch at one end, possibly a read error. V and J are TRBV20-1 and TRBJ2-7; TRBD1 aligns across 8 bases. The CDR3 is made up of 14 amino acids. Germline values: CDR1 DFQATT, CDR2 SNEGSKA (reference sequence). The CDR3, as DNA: TGCAGTGCTTCCCGGCAGGGGGCTGGCTACGATCAGTACTTC. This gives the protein CSASRQGAGYDQYF.

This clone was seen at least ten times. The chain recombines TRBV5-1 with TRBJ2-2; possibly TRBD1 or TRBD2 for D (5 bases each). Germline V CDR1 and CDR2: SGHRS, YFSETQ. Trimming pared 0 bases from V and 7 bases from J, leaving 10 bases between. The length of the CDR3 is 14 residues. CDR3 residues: CASSLEQAGGELFF. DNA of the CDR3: TGCGCCAGCAGCTTGGAACAGGCGGGCGGGGAGCTGTTTTTT.

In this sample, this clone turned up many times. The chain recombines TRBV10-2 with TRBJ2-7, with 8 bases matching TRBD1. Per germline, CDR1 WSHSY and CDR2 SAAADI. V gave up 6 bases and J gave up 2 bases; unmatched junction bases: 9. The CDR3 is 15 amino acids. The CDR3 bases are TGCGCCAGCAGCGCTTCCCGGGACAGGACCTACGAGCAGTACTTC. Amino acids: CASSASRDRTYEQYF.

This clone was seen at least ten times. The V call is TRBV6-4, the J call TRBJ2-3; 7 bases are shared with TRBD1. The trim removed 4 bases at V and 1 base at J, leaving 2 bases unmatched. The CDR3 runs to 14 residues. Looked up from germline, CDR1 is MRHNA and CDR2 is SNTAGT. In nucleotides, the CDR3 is TGTGCCAGCAGTGTCCAGGGGGGCACAGATACGCAGTATTTT. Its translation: CASSVQGGTDTQYF.

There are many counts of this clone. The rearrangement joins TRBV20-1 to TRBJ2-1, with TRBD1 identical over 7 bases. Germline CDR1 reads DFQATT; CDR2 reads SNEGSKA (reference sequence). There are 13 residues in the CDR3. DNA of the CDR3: TGCAGCCAGCAGGGACAGACCTACAATGAGCAGTTCTTC. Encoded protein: CSQQGQTYNEQFF.

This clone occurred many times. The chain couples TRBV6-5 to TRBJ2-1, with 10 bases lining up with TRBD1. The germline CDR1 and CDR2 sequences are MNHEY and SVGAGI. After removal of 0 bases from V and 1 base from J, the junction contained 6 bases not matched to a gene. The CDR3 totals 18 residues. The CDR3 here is CASSYSTGGYGSYNEQFF. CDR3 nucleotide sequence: TGTGCCAGCAGTTACTCGACAGGGGGCTACGGGTCCTACAATGAGCAGTTCTTC.

Here the CDR3 reads CSASTSGRSTDEQFF. The CDR3 DNA is TGCAGTGCCTCAACTAGCGGGAGGTCGACGGATGAGCAGTTCTTC. The chain recombines TRBV20-1 with TRBJ2-1; 12 positions agree with TRBD2. The junction had 11 bases not matched to a gene; V was cut back by 6 bases and J by 8 bases. From germline, CDR1 is DFQATT and CDR2 SNEGSKA (reference sequence). CDR3 length: 15 amino acids.

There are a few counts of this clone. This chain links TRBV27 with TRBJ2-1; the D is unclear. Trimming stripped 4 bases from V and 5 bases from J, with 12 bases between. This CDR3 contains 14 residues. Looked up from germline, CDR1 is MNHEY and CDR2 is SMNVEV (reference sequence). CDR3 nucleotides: TGTGCCAGCAGTTCCCGCTCATGGGACAATGAGCAGTTCTTC. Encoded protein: CASSSRSWDNEQFF.

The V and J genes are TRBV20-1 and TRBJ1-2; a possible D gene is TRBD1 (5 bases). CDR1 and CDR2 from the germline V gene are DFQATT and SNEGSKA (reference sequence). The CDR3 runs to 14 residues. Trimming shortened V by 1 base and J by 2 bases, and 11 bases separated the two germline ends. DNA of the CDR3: TGCAGTGCTAGAGTGCCAGGGCAGAACTATGGCTACACCTTC. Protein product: CSARVPGQNYGYTF.

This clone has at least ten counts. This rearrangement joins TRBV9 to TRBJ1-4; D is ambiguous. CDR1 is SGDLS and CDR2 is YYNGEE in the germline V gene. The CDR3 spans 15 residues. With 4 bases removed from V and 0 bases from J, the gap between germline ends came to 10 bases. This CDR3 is CASSPAGSTNEKLFF. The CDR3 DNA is TGTGCCAGCAGCCCAGCAGGCTCAACTAATGAAAAACTGTTTTTT.

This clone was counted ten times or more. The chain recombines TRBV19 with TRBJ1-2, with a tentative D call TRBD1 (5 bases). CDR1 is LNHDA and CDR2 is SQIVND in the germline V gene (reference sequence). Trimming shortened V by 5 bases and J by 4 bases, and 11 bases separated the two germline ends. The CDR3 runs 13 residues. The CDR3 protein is CASSLQALYGYTF. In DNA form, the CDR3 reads TGTGCCAGTAGTCTACAGGCCCTCTATGGCTACACCTTC.

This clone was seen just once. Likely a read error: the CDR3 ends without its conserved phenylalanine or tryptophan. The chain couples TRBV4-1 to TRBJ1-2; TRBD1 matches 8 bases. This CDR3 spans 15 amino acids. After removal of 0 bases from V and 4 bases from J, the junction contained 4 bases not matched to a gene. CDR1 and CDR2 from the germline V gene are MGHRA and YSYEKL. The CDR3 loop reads CASSQDRTGTYGYTL. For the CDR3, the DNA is TGCGCCAGCAGCCAAGATAGGACAGGGACCTATGGCTACACCCTC.

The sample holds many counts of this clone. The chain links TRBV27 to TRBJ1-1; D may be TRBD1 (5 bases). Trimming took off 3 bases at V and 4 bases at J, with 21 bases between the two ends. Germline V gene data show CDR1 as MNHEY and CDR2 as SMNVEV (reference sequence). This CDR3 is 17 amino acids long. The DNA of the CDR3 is TGTGCCAGCAGTTTTCGGCGGGACGTAGCTTGGAGCACTGAAGCTTTCTTT. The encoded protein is CASSFRRDVAWSTEAFF.